This T cell receptor (beta chain) is from a study of blood T cell repertoires in COVID-19. Study overall: Samples taken during acute and convalescent COVID-19 were collected in the United States, Italy and Spain. T cells, B-cell-depleted T cells, or PBMCs supplied cDNA or gDNA.

Under the authors' procedure: By means of reference gene primer amplification, nucleated cell counts were estimated. The table came from immunoSEQ multiplex PCR; TCRdb's copy has only in-frame clones and leaves some out. For V, J and clone size, that table is used; D and trimming come from the DNA. The sample shows about 140,000 clones, 88% of them seen only once. This CDR3 spans 16 amino acids. V gave up 3 bases and J gave up 5 bases; unmatched junction bases: 10. Germline V gene sequence: CDR1 SGHVS, CDR2 FNYEAQ. The receptor's source is a man aged 50 to 59 with active or convalescent COVID-19. The sample comprised peripheral blood. The chain combines TRBV7-6 with TRBJ2-1; TRBD1 agrees at 7 bases. For the CDR3, the DNA is TGTGCCAGCAGCTTCGTCACAGGGGTAAAAAACAATGAGCAGTTCTTC. As protein: CASSFVTGVKNNEQFF.